These 20 T cell receptor beta chains came from one sample sequenced in a study of blood T cell repertoires in COVID-19. Data came from immunoSEQ multiplex PCR; TCRdb stores just in-frame clones and leaves some out. The table records some 100,000 clones, more than 90% of them present only once. Sequenced material: peripheral blood. Receptor source: an older man with acute or convalescent COVID-19.

Comment on this clone: The sample carries other DNA sequences with the same CDR3. The rearrangement joins TRBV7-9 to TRBJ2-5, with D maybe TRBD2 (5 bases). Trimming shortened V by 1 base and J by 0 bases, and 6 bases separated the two germline ends. CDR1 and CDR2 from the germline V gene are SEHNR and FQNEAQ (reference sequence). CDR3 length equals 14 residues. The CDR3 coding sequence is TGTGCCAGCAGCTTAGTTAGCGACCAAGAGACCCAGTACTTC. Translation gives CASSLVSDQETQYF. Full variable domain (rest looked up from reference TRBV7-9 and TRBJ2-5): DTGVSQNPRHKITKRGQNVTFRCDPISEHNRLYWYRQTLGQGPEFLTYFQNEAQLEKSRLLSDRFSAERPKGSFSTLEIQRTEQGDSAMYLCASSLVSDQETQYFGPGTRLLVL.

The chain carries TRBV5-4 and TRBJ2-7; 8 bases line up with TRBD2. Germline trimming cut 0 bases from V and 1 base from J; bases unmatched to any gene: 9. CDR1 and CDR2 (germline): SGHNT, YYREEE (reference sequence). This CDR3 spans 17 amino acids. CDR3 residues: CASSLGLGAGGSYEQYF. The CDR3 DNA sequence: TGTGCCAGCAGCTTGGGCCTCGGGGCGGGAGGTTCCTACGAGCAGTACTTC.

The chain employs TRBV28 and TRBJ1-5; TRBD1 might be the D (5 bases). Trimming cost V 3 bases and J 1 base, with 10 bases left between them. The length of the CDR3 is 15 residues. Germline CDR1 and CDR2: MDHEN and SYDVKM. The CDR3 DNA is TGTGCCAGCAGTTTTAGGGGAGGGAGCAATCAGCCCCAGCATTTT. Translation gives CASSFRGGSNQPQHF. Full variable domain (missing parts from reference TRBV28 and TRBJ1-5): DVKVTQSSRYLVKRTGEKVFLECVQDMDHENMFWYRQDPGLGLRLIYFSYDVKMKEKGDIPEGYSVSREKKERFSLILESASTNQTSMYLCASSFRGGSNQPQHFGDGTRLSIL.

The rearrangement joins TRBV10-2 to TRBJ1-1; maybe TRBD1 (6 bases). This CDR3 is built from 14 residues. V shed 7 bases and J shed 1 base, with 13 bases lying between them. The germline V gene encodes CDR1 WSHSY and CDR2 SAAADI. CDR3 residues: CASTGHRANTEAFF. In DNA, the CDR3 is TGCGCCAGCACAGGGCACAGGGCGAACACTGAAGCTTTCTTT.

This clone was seen a handful of times. The chain recombines TRBV9 with TRBJ1-6; D perhaps matches TRBD1 (5 bases). The CDR3 is 14 amino acids. Germline-derived CDR1 and CDR2 are SGDLS and YYNGEE. With 4 bases removed from V and 10 bases from J, the gap between germline ends came to 15 bases. CDR3 DNA sequence: TGTGCCAGCAGCTGGGCCGGGGGTGGATCACCCCTCCACTTT. Amino acid sequence: CASSWAGGGSPLHF.

V is TRBV19 and J is TRBJ1-5; tentative D call: TRBD1 (5 bases). V shed 0 bases and J shed 3 bases, with 9 bases lying between them. In germline, CDR1 is LNHDA, CDR2 SQIVND (reference sequence). There are 15 residues in the CDR3. The CDR3 nucleotides read TGTGCCAGTAGTATAGATCAGGGATTCAATCAGCCCCAGCATTTT. Its protein product is CASSIDQGFNQPQHF.

The chain links TRBV5-4 to TRBJ2-1; possibly TRBD1 for D (6 bases). Germline V CDR1 and CDR2: SGHNT, YYREEE (reference sequence). This CDR3 has 13 amino acids. V was trimmed by 2 bases and J by 9 bases, leaving 12 bases between them. This chain's CDR3 is CASSLLGGSEQFF. DNA of the CDR3: TGTGCCAGCAGCTTACTAGGGGGATCTGAGCAGTTCTTC.

This sequence joins TRBV3-1 (or the pseudogene TRBV3-2) and TRBJ2-2; maybe TRBD1 (5 bases). Germline CDR1 reads LGHDT; CDR2 reads YNNKEL (reference sequence). The CDR3 has 13 amino acids. V was cut by 4 bases and J by 7 bases, with 10 bases left in between. CDR3: CASSLQGNGELFF. Here the CDR3 DNA reads TGTGCCAGCAGCCTTCAGGGCAACGGGGAGCTGTTTTTT.

This clone turned up a few times. The chain joins TRBV27 to TRBJ2-2; 7 bases match TRBD1. With 3 bases clipped from V and 7 bases from J, the junction kept 5 bases outside the gene matches. The CDR3 contains 14 residues. Germline CDR1 is MNHEY and CDR2 is SMNVEV (reference sequence). The CDR3 DNA reads TGTGCCAGCAGTTTGGTCACAGGGGTCGGGGAGCTGTTTTTT. Amino acid sequence: CASSLVTGVGELFF.

The chain combines TRBV5-8 with TRBJ1-2; 9 nucleotides align to TRBD1. Looked up from germline, CDR1 is SGHTS and CDR2 is YDEGEE. Losses at the gene ends were 2 bases for V and 6 bases for J; bases not matched to a gene: 8. There are 15 residues in the CDR3. The CDR3 nucleotides read TGTGCCAGCAGCTTCCCGGGACAGGGTATCGATGGCTACACCTTC. It is translated as CASSFPGQGIDGYTF.

CDR3 nucleotide sequence: TGTGCCAGCAGTGAAATGGGTAGGGGGTGGAGAGACACCATATATTTT. Translated, it gives CASSEMGRGWRDTIYF. The chain employs TRBV6-1 and TRBJ1-3, with D maybe TRBD1 (6 bases). CDR1 MNHNS and CDR2 SASEGT come from the germline V gene. The V gene lost 2 bases and the J gene lost 8 bases, with 19 bases spanning the gap. The CDR3 has 16 residues.

The chain couples TRBV24-1 to TRBJ2-5; 10 nucleotides align to TRBD1. Per the germline V gene, CDR1 is KGHDR and CDR2 is SFDVKD. The CDR3 is 12 amino acids. Trimming cost V 9 bases and J 5 bases; bases outside gene matches: 2. The CDR3 DNA reads TGTGCCACCCGGGGACAGGGGGAGACCCAGTACTTC. Encoded protein: CATRGQGETQYF.

The chain is built from TRBV18 and TRBJ1-4, with 11 positions matching TRBD1. Looked up from germline, CDR1 is KGHSH and CDR2 is LQKENI. The CDR3 consists of 13 residues. J gave up 5 bases and V 8 bases, and 1 base lay outside the gene matches. CDR3 in amino acids: CASRTGGNEKLFF. The CDR3 DNA reads TGTGCCAGCCGGACAGGGGGCAATGAAAAACTGTTTTTT.

This clone is a singleton in its sample. This rearrangement joins TRBV27 to TRBJ1-1; D unclear. Trimming took 3 bases from V and 4 from J, leaving 15 bases between them. Germline-derived CDR1 and CDR2 are MNHEY and SMNVEV (reference sequence). This CDR3 contains 15 residues. The CDR3 reads CASSFSEGFGTEAFF. CDR3 in DNA: TGTGCCAGCAGTTTTTCAGAGGGATTTGGCACTGAAGCTTTCTTT.

The chain has TRBV28 and TRBJ2-7; the D gene is possibly TRBD2 (6 bases). The V and J ends lost 6 bases and 6 bases respectively, with 21 bases between them. The CDR3 spans 15 residues. The V gene's germline CDR1 is MDHEN and CDR2 SYDVKM. CDR3 coding DNA: TGTGCCAGCAGGAGCACTCTTGGGGCGGGACTCGAGCAGTACTTC. It encodes CASRSTLGAGLEQYF.

The chain is built from TRBV27 and TRBJ2-7; 9 bases agree with TRBD2. CDR3 size: 15 residues. Trimming at V came to 8 bases and at J to 3 bases, leaving 11 bases not matched to a gene. The germline V gene has CDR1 MNHEY and CDR2 SMNVEV (reference sequence). For the CDR3, the DNA is TGTGCCAGCCGTCCCCATGTTAGCGGGAGCTACGAGCAGTACTTC. Its translation is CASRPHVSGSYEQYF.

V is TRBV29-1 and J is TRBJ2-1, with D possibly being TRBD1 (6 bases). With 0 bases removed from V and 2 bases from J, the gap between germline ends came to 11 bases. The CDR3 extends over 15 amino acids. Germline assignment: CDR1 SQVTM and CDR2 ANQGSEA. For the CDR3, the DNA is TGCAGCGTTGAAGATCGGTACAGGGCCTACAATGAGCAGTTCTTC. It translates to CSVEDRYRAYNEQFF.

The rearrangement uses TRBV3-1 (or the pseudogene TRBV3-2) and TRBJ2-7, with 9 bases lining up with TRBD2. Germline assignment: CDR1 LGHDT and CDR2 YNNKEL (reference sequence). V lost 6 bases and J lost 6; bases outside the gene matches: 3. The CDR3 sequence is 12 residues long. CDR3 region: CASRLAGFEQYF. The CDR3 nucleotides read TGTGCCAGCAGGCTAGCGGGATTCGAGCAGTACTTC.

V is TRBV14 and J is TRBJ2-5; D gene ambiguous. Germline loops: CDR1 SGHDN, CDR2 FVKESK. CDR3 size: 19 residues. V shed 0 bases and J shed 1 base, with 21 bases lying between them. CDR3 in DNA: TGTGCCAGCAGCCAAGATCGACCGAGCGCACCACTTAGCCAAGAGACCCAGTACTTC. Encoded protein: CASSQDRPSAPLSQETQYF.

The count of this clone is one. J is TRBJ1-2 and V is TRBV7-9, with D perhaps matching TRBD1 (6 bases). Germline loops: CDR1 SEHNR, CDR2 FQNEAQ (reference sequence). CDR3 length: 13 amino acids. V lost 5 bases, J lost 6 bases, and 13 bases lay in between. The CDR3 region has the DNA TGTGCCAGCAGCCAGCGGGGGGCCCATGGCTACACCTTC. As protein: CASSQRGAHGYTF.